The sequence of this T cell receptor (beta chain) was determined in a study of T cells in Graves' hyperthyroidism and ophthalmopathy. V lost 3 bases and J 4 bases, leaving 18 bases between the germline ends. Germline V CDR1 and CDR2: MDHEN, SYDVKM. This CDR3 spans 16 amino acids. This clonotype was observed at least ten times. Its antigen is as yet unknown. Patients with ophthalmopathy all had a Clinical Activity Score of at least 3, a NOSPECS grade of at least 4 and duration under 3 months. Exclusion followed for patients with uncontrolled infection, other autoimmune disease, pregnancy or lactation. On the basis of clinical symptoms, serum thyroxine and TRAb, thyroid ultrasound and orbital computed tomography, diagnoses were made. Researchers took RNA transcripts and amplified the TCR beta CDR3 regions from them. An initial round of RT-PCR targeting the TCR CDR3 relied on the HTBI primer set. A single record per CDR3 protein comes from TCRdb applying MiXCR to the multiplex PCR reads. The table has hundreds of thousands of distinct CDR3 sequences, approximately 23% seen once.

Study outcomes and limitations: In validation, the model predicted ophthalmopathy. These predictions came a median about 6.5 months before onset.

Specimen: blood. This clonotype was sampled from a middle-aged woman with Graves' ophthalmopathy. The rearrangement joins TRBV28 to TRBJ2-5; the D gene could be TRBD1 or TRBD2 (6 bases each). The CDR3 is CASSLRRDILGETQYF. The CDR3 DNA is TGTGCCAGCAGTTTGCGGAGGGACATCCTTGGAGAGACCCAGTACTTC.